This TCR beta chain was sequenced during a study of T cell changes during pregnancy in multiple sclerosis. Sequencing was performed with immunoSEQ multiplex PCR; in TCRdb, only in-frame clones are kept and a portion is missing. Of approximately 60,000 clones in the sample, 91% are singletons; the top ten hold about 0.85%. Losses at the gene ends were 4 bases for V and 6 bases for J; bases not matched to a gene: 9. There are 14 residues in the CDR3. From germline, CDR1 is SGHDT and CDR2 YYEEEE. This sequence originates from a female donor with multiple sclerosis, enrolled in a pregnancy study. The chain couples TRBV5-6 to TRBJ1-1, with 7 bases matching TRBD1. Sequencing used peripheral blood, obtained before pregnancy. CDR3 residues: CASSRYDRAAEAFF. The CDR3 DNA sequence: TGTGCCAGCAGCAGGTACGACAGGGCGGCTGAAGCTTTCTTT. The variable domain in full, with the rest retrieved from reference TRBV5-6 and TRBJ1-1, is DAGVTQSPTHLIKTRGQQVTLRCSPKSGHDTVSWYQQALGQGPQFIFQYYEEEERQRGNFPDRFSGHQFPNYSSELNVNALLLGDSALYLCASSRYDRAAEAFFGQGTRLTVV.